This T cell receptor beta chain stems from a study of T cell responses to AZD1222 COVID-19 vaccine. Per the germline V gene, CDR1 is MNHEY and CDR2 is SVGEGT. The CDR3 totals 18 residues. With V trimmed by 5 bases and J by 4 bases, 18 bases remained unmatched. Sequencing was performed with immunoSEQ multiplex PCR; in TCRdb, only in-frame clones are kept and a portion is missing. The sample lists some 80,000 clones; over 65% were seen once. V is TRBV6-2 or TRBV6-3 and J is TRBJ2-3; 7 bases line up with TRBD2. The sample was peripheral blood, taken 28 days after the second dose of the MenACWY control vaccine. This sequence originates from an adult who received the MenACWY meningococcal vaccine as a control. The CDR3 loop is CASSISRGEAGRADTQYF. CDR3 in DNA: TGTGCCAGCAGTATAAGCCGTGGTGAAGCGGGAAGGGCAGATACGCAGTATTTT.